This entry describes one TCR beta chain. Produced via immunoSEQ multiplex PCR; TCRdb's table is partial and in-frame only. The sample yields about 160,000 clones, roughly 95% seen once. The data derive from a study of control samples from healthy donors and cancer patients. Trimming took 6 bases from V and 0 from J, leaving 12 bases between them. This CDR3 is built from 14 residues. Germline V gene lookup returns CDR1 MNHEY and CDR2 SMNVEV (reference sequence). This sequence originates from a woman in her 30s in good health. This rearrangement joins TRBV27 to TRBJ2-7, with D perhaps TRBD1 (6 bases). The specimen sequenced was blood. The CDR3 sequence is CASSPATGSYEQYF. As DNA, the CDR3 is TGTGCCAGCAGCCCAGCGACAGGCTCCTACGAGCAGTACTTC.